This is a list of T cell receptor beta chains from one sample in a study of siplizumab effects on memory and regulatory T cells. Generated by immunoSEQ multiplex PCR, the TCRdb table keeps only in-frame clones and is missing some. The sample lists 87,000 or so clones; around 89% were seen once. The sequencing sample was made of CD4+ T cells sorted from blood. The receptors were gathered from a human donor in good health. The CDR3 runs from the conserved cysteine through the conserved F or W. The D gene is left open where the match is weak. Rows give clone size only sometimes, using once, few, many, or a class for an expanded clone.

TRBV6-1	NA	TRBD1	TRBJ2-5	TGTGCCAGCAGTGGGGACAGGGTAGAGACCCAGTACTTC	CASSGDRVETQYF
TRBV19	NA	TRBD1	TRBJ1-5	TGTGCCAGCAGGACAGGGGGCGCGAGCAATCAGCCCCAGCATTTT	CASRTGGASNQPQHF
TRBV5-1	few	NA	TRBJ1-5	TGCGCCAGCAGCTTTTCTGGGGGAGATCAGCCCCAGCATTTT	CASSFSGGDQPQHF
TRBV18	NA	TRBD2	TRBJ2-5	TGTGCCAGCTCACCAGCCGGGAGGCTCCAAGAGACCCAGTACTTC	CASSPAGRLQETQYF
TRBV7-2	once	NA	TRBJ2-2	TGTGCCAGCAGCTGGGGATTCAGAACCGGGGAGCTGTTTTTT	CASSWGFRTGELFF
TRBV7-9	NA	NA	TRBJ1-4	TGTGCCAGCAGCCCACAGGGCAACGCTAATGAAAAACTGTTTTTT	CASSPQGNANEKLFF
TRBV7-3	NA	TRBD1	TRBJ2-5	TGTGCCAGCAGCTTTGGACCAGGGGGAGAGACCCAGTACTTC	CASSFGPGGETQYF
TRBV28	NA	NA	TRBJ2-3	TGTGCCAGCAGTTTAGCGGCCACAGATACGCAGTATTTT	CASSLAATDTQYF
TRBV9	NA	NA	TRBJ2-1	TGTGCCAGCAGCGTAGGTGCCGGTGACCCCTACAATGAGCAGTTCTTC	CASSVGAGDPYNEQFF
TRBV5-4	NA	NA	TRBJ2-3	TGTGCCAGCAGCCCCAGCACAGATACGCAGTATTTT	CASSPSTDTQYF
TRBV11-3	few	TRBD1	TRBJ2-1	TGTGCCAGCAGCTTTTCACAGGGGCCGAGCTCCTACAATGAGCAGTTCTTC	CASSFSQGPSSYNEQFF
TRBV27	NA	NA	TRBJ1-1	TGTGCCAGCAGTTTAAAGGAGAACACTGAAGCTTTCTTT	CASSLKENTEAFF
TRBV9	once	NA	TRBJ2-7	TGTGCCAGCAGCTTCCGGGACCACTCCTACGAGCAGTACTTC	CASSFRDHSYEQYF
TRBV18	NA	NA	TRBJ1-5	TGTGCCAGCTCCGAGGGGCGCAATCAGCCCCAGCATTTT	CASSEGRNQPQHF